The subject of this entry is one T cell receptor beta chain. The antigen remains unidentified. These data are taken from a study of T-cell memory formation after mild COVID-19. Trimming left V 3 bases short and J 4 bases short, with 10 bases between. CDR3 length: 13 amino acids. From the 5' RACE reads, TCRdb called clonotypes with MiXCR, one entry per CDR3 protein. The table has a few hundred thousand distinct CDR3 sequences, about 20% seen once. Study-wide points: Clones that got smaller from day 15 to 85 had even CD4/CD8, while clones growing later tipped toward CD4+.

The sequenced sample was PBMCs or a T cell subset sorted from them (not recorded which). The V gene is TRBV12-3 or TRBV12-4, the J gene TRBJ2-7, with D unresolved. The receptor was derived from an adult woman who had mild COVID-19 (a few samples of this study predate the infection). Cell type and time point are not known. The CDR3 here is CASSFSSMYEQYF. CDR3 nucleotides: TGTGCCAGCAGTTTCAGCAGCATGTACGAGCAGTACTTC.